Below, one T cell receptor beta chain is given with its context. This entry comes from a study of OX40 agonist ivuxolimab in advanced cancers. On the study more broadly: Averaging approximately 60 years in age, with a range of about 23 to 90, the cohort was about 86% male. One patient with hepatocellular carcinoma and two with cutaneous melanoma, three in all, had partial responses.

The CDR3 consists of 21 residues. Germline lookup yields CDR1 MDHEN and CDR2 SYDVKM. Trimming pared 2 bases from V and 4 bases from J, leaving 33 bases between. The protocol was immunoSEQ multiplex PCR, while the TCRdb copy is restricted to in-frame clones and leaves out a portion. The repertoire consists of under 50,000 clones, with around 88% occurring once and the leading ten covering 15%. The starting material was CD4+ or CD8+ T cells sorted from blood, obtained in a trial of the OX40 agonist ivuxolimab. The receptor's source is an adult with an advanced solid tumor such as melanoma, head and neck, liver or kidney cancer. This chain joins TRBV28 and TRBJ2-7; possibly TRBD1 or TRBD2 for D (5 bases each). Here the CDR3 DNA reads TGTGCCAGCAGTTTAACACTACAGTTTGGGGAGAGACAGCCGCCCAGTTACGAGCAGTACTTC. It specifies CASSLTLQFGERQPPSYEQYF.